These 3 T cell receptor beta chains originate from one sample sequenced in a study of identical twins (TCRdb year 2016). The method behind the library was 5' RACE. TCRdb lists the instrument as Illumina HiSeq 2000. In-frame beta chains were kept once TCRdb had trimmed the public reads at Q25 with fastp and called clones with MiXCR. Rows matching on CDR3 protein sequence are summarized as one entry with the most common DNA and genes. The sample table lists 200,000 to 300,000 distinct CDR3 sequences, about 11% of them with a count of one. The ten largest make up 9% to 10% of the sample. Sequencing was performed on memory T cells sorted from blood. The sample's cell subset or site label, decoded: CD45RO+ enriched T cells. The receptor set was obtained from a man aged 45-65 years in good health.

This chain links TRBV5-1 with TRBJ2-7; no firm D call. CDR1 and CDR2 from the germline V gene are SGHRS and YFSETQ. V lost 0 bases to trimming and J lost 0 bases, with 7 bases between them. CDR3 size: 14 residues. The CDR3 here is CASSLATGSYEQYF. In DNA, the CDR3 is TGCGCCAGCAGCTTGGCCACTGGCTCCTACGAGCAGTACTTC. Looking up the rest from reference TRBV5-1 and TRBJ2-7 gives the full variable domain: KAGVTQTPRYLIKTRGQQVTLSCSPISGHRSVSWYQQTPGQGLQFLFEYFSETQRNKGNFPGRFSGRQFSNSRSEMNVSTLELGDSALYLCASSLATGSYEQYFGPGTRLTVT.

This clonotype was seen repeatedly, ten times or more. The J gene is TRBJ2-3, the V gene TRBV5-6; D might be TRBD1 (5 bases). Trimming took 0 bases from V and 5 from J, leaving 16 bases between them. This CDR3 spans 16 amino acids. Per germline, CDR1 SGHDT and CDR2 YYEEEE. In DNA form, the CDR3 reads TGTGCCAGCAGCTTGGAAACAGGTTCACGGAGAGATACGCAGTATTTT. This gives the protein CASSLETGSRRDTQYF.

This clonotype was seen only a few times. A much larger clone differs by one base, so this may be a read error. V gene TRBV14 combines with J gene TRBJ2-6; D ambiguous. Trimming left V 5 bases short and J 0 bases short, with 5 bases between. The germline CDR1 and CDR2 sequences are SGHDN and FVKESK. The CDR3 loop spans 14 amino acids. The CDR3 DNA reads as TGTGCCAGCAGCTTCTACTCTGGGGCCAACGTCCTGACTTTC. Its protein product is CASSFYSGANVLTF.